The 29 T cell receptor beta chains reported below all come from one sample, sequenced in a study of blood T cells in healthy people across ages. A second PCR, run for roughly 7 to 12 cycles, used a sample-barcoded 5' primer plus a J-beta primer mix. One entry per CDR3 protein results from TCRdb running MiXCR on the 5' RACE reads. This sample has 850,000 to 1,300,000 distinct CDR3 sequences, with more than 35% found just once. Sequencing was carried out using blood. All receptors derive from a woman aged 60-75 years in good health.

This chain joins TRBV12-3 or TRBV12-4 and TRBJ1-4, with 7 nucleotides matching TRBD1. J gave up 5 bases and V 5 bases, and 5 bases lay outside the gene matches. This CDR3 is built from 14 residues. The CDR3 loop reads CASSPGGRNEKLFF. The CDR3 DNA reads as TGTGCCAGCAGTCCAGGGGGAAGAAATGAAAAACTGTTTTTT.

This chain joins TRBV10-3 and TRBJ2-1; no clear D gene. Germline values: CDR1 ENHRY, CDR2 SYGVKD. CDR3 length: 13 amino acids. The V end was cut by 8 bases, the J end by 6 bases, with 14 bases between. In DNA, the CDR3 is TGTGCCATCGCCAGCGTCCACCCCAATGAGCAGTTCTTC. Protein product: CAIASVHPNEQFF.

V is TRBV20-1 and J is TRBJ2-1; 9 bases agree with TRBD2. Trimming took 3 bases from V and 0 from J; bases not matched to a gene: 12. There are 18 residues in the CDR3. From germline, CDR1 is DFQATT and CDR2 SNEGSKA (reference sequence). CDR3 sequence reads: CSARGEDLSGSSYNEQFF. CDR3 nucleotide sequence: TGCAGTGCTAGGGGTGAGGATCTTAGCGGGAGCTCCTACAATGAGCAGTTCTTC.

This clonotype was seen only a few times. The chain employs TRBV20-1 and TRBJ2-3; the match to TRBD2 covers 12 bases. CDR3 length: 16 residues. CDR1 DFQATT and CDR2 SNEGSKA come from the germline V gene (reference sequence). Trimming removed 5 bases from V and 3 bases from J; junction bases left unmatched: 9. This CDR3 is CSAFPGLAGRTDTQYF. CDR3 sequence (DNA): TGCAGTGCTTTCCCCGGACTAGCGGGAAGGACAGATACGCAGTATTTT.

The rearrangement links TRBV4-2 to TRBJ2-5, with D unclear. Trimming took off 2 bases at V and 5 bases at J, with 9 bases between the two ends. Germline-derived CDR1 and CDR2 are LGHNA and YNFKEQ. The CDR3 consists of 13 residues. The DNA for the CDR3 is TGTGCCAGCAGCCAAACCCTAGGGGAGACCCAGTACTTC. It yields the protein CASSQTLGETQYF.

CDR3 bases: TGTGCCAGCAGACTACTTAGCGGGAGCTCCTACAATGAGCAGTTCTTC. It translates to CASRLLSGSSYNEQFF. The chain carries TRBV2 and TRBJ2-1; 9 bases agree with TRBD2. CDR3 size: 16 residues. Germline CDR1 reads SNHLY; CDR2 reads FYNNEI. Germline trimming cut 6 bases from V and 0 bases from J; bases unmatched to any gene: 6.

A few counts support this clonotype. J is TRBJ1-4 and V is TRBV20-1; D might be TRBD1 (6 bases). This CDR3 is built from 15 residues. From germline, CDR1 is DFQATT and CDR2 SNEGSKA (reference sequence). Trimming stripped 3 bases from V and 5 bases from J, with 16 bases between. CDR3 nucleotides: TGCAGTGCTAGTCCGGGGGGCGGAAAAAATGAAAAACTGTTTTTT. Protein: CSASPGGGKNEKLFF.

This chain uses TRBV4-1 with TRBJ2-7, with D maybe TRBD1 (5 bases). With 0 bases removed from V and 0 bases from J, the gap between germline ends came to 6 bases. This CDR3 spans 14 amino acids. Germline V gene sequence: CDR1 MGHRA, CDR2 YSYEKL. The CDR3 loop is CASSQDDSSYEQYF. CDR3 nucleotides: TGCGCCAGCAGCCAAGATGACAGCTCCTACGAGCAGTACTTC.

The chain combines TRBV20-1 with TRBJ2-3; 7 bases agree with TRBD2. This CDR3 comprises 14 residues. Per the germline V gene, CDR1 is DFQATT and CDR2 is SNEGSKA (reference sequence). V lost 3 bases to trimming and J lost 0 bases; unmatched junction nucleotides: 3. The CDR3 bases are TGCAGTGCTAGTTACGGGGGGAGCACAGATACGCAGTATTTT. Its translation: CSASYGGSTDTQYF.

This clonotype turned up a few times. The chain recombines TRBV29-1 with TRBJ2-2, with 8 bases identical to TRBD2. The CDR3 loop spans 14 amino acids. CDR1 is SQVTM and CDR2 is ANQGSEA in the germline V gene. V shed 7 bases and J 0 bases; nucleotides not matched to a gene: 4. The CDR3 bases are TGCAGCGGACGGACTAGCTCGAACACCGGGGAGCTGTTTTTT. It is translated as CSGRTSSNTGELFF.

Here the CDR3 reads CASSLRPWGNEQFF. The CDR3 region has the DNA TGTGCCAGCAGCTTACGGCCGTGGGGCAATGAGCAGTTCTTC. The V call is TRBV7-8, the J call TRBJ2-1; D ambiguous. Germline assignment: CDR1 SGHVS and CDR2 FQNEAQ. The CDR3 extends over 14 amino acids. V lost 2 bases to trimming and J lost 6 bases, with 11 bases between them.

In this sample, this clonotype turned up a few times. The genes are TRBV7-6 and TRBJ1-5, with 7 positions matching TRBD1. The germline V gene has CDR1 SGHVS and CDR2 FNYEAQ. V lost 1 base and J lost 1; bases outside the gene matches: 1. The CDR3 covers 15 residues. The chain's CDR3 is CASSLGDSSNQPQHF. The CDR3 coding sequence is TGTGCCAGCAGCTTAGGGGACAGCAGCAATCAGCCCCAGCATTTT.

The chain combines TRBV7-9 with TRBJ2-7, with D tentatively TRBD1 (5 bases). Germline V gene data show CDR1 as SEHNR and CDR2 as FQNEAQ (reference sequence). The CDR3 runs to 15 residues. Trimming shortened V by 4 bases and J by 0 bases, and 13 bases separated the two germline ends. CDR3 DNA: TGTGCCAGCAGCTATTTAGTGGACACCTCCTACGAGCAGTACTTC. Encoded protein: CASSYLVDTSYEQYF.

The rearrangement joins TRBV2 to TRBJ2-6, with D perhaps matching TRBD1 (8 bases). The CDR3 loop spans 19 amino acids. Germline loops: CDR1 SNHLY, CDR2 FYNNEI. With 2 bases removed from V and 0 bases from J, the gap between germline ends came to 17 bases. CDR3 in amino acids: CASSERGGQVISGANVLTF. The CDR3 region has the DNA TGTGCCAGCAGTGAAAGGGGGGGACAGGTTATCTCTGGGGCCAACGTCCTGACTTTC.

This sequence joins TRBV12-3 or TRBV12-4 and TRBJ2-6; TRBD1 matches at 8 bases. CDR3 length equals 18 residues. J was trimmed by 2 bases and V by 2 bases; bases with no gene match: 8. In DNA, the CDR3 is TGTGCCAGCAGTTTAAGTAACAGGGGGTTAGCTGGGGCCAACGTCCTGACTTTC. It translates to CASSLSNRGLAGANVLTF.

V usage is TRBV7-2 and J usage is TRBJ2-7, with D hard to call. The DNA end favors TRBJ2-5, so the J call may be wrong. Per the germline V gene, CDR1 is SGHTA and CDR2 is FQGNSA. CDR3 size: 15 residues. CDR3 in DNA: TGTGCCAGCAGCTCTCCCAGGATAGCTAGGGAGACCCAGTACTTC. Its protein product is CASSSPRIARETQYF.

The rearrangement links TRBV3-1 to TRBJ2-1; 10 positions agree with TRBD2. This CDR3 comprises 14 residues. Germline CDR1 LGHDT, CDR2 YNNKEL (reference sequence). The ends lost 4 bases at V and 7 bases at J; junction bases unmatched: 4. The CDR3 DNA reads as TGTGCCAGCAGCCCTGGACTAGCGGTGAATGAGCAGTTCTTC. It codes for CASSPGLAVNEQFF.

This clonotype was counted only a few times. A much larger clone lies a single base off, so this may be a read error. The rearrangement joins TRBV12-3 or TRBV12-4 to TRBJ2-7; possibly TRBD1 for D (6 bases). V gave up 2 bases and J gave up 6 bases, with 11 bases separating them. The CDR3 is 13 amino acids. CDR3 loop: CASSLTWDTEQYF. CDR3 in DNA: TGTGCCAGCAGTTTAACTTGGGACACCGAGCAGTACTTC.

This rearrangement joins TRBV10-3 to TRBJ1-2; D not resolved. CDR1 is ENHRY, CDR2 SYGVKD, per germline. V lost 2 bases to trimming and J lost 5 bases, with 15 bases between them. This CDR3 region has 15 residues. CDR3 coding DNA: TGTGCCATCAGTGAGGCCCTTATCCTTTCTTATGGCTACACCTTC. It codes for CAISEALILSYGYTF.

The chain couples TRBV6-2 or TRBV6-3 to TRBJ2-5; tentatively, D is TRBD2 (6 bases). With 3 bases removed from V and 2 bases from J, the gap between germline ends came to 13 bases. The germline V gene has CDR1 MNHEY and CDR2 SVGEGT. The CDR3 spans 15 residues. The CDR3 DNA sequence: TGTGCCAGCAGTTATCTACGGGGGAGACAAGAGACCCAGTACTTC. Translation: CASSYLRGRQETQYF.

CDR3 DNA sequence: TGTGCCAGCCCGGGGGGGGCAAGCTACGAGCAGTACTTC. It specifies CASPGGASYEQYF. The genes are TRBV21-1 and TRBJ2-4; no check of the table's D call, TRBD1, against the DNA was made. The DNA matches TRBJ2-7 better at its end, which makes the J call doubtful. TRBV21-1 is a pseudogene. CDR3 length: 13 residues.

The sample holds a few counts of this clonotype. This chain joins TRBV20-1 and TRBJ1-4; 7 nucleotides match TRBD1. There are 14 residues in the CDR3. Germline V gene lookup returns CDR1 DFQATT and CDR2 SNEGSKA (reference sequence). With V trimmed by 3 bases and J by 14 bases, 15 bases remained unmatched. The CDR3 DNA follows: TGCAGTGCTAGGACCAACAGGGGAGGGCCGGGGCTGTTTTTT. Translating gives CSARTNRGGPGLFF.

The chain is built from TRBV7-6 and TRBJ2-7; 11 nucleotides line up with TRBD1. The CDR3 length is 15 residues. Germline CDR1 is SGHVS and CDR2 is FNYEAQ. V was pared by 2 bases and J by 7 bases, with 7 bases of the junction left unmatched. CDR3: CASSLTGTGGDEQYF. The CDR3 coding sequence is TGTGCCAGCAGCTTAACCGGGACAGGGGGTGATGAGCAGTACTTC.

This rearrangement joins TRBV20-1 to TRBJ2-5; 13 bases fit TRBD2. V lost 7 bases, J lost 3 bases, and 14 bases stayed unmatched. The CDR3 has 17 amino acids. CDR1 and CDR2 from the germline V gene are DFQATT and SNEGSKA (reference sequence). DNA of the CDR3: TGCAGTGTCCTCTCCCTAACCGGGACTAGCGGGGAAGAGACCCAGTACTTC. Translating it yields CSVLSLTGTSGEETQYF.

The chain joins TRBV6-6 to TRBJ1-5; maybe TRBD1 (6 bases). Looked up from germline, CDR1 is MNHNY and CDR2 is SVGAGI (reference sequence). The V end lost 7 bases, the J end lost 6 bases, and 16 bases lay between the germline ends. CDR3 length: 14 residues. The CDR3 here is CASTTGGGGQPQHF. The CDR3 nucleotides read TGTGCCAGCACCACCGGGGGGGGCGGTCAGCCCCAGCATTTT.

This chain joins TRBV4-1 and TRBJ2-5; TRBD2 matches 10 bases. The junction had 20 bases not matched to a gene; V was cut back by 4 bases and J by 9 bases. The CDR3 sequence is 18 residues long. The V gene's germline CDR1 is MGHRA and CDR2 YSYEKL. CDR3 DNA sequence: TGCGCCAGCAGCCGAGTGGAAGCGGGAGGGCCAAATGGGGGGTCCCAGTACTTC. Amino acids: CASSRVEAGGPNGGSQYF.

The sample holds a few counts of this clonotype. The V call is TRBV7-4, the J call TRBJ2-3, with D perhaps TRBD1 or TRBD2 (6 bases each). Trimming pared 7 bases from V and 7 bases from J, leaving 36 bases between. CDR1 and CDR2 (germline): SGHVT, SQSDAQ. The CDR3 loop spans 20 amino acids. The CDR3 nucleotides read TGTGCCAGCAACGTGGGTGATCAGGGGACTCGACTAGGCCACATGTATACGCAGTATTTT. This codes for CASNVGDQGTRLGHMYTQYF.

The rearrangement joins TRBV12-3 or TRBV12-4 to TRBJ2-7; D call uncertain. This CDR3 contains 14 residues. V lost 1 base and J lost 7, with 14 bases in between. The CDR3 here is CASSLGGSPNEQYF. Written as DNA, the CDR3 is TGTGCCAGCAGTTTAGGGGGTAGTCCCAATGAGCAGTACTTC.

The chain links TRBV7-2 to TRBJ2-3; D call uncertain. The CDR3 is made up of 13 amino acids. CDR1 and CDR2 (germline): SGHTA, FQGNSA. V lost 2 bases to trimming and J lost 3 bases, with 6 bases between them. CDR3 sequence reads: CASSLFVTDTQYF. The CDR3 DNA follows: TGTGCCAGCAGCTTATTTGTGACAGATACGCAGTATTTT.